This T cell receptor beta chain appears in the sequencing data of a study of cytotoxic CD8 clonotypes in ibrutinib-treated CLL. On the study more broadly: After median around six years, roughly 15 stayed in remission, about 12 progressed; responses about 25 partial, 2 complete. Response samples came after a median about 11 months of treatment, range 6 to 36.

Repertoires were generated with immunoSEQ multiplex PCR, while TCRdb's copy carries only in-frame clones and drops some. This table has about 140,000 clones, around 84% appearing once. The CDR3 totals 16 residues. J lost 0 bases, V lost 6 bases, and 8 bases had no gene match. Germline V gene data show CDR1 as LNHDA and CDR2 as SQIVND (reference sequence). The specimen was PBMCs, collected after 36 months of ibrutinib treatment. This chain uses TRBV19 with TRBJ2-7, with 10 bases identical to TRBD2. The receptor was isolated from a human donor with chronic lymphocytic leukemia. CDR3 loop: CASRSSGSWASYEQYF. The CDR3, as DNA: TGTGCCAGTAGATCTAGCGGGAGTTGGGCCTCCTACGAGCAGTACTTC.